This is a list of T cell receptor beta chains from one sample in a study of radiation and T cells in renal cell carcinoma. Sequencing used immunoSEQ multiplex PCR; TCRdb keeps in-frame clones, though not all of them. The repertoire includes about 150,000 clones, roughly 90% of them detected once, and around 4.4% sits in the top ten. Sequencing was performed on blood, taken from a patient whose treatment included radiotherapy and nephrectomy. These receptors were taken from a woman aged 70-85 years with renal cell carcinoma. Both conserved end residues are part of each CDR3. Fields, in order: D gene, clone size, V gene, CDR3 length, J gene, CDR3 protein, CDR3 DNA. The D gene is left open where the match is weak. Rows give clone size only sometimes, using once, few, many, or a class for an expanded clone.

>TRBD1|.|TRBV30|12|TRBJ2-1
CAWSRQGNEQFF
TGTGCCTGGAGTCGACAGGGGAATGAGCAGTTCTTC
>.|.|TRBV2|13|TRBJ1-5
CASSVRVNQPQHF
TGTGCCAGCAGCGTCAGGGTCAATCAGCCCCAGCATTTT
>TRBD2|.|TRBV4-3|16|TRBJ2-7
CASSQDLAGSSYEQYF
TGCGCCAGCAGCCAAGATTTAGCGGGGTCCTCCTACGAGCAGTACTTC
>.|.|TRBV30|15|TRBJ2-1
CAWSRPSVSYNEQFF
TGTGCCTGGAGTAGGCCTAGCGTTTCCTACAATGAGCAGTTCTTC
>.|.|TRBV9|16|TRBJ1-4
CASSPFSGTTGGKLFF
TGTGCCAGCAGCCCCTTCTCCGGGACAACGGGCGGAAAACTGTTTTTT
>.|.|TRBV19|13|TRBJ1-5
CASGGSGVEPQHF
TGTGCCAGTGGGGGCAGTGGTGTAGAGCCCCAGCATTTT
>TRBD1|.|TRBV5-1|13|TRBJ2-7
CASSPGTAYEQYF
TGCGCCAGCAGCCCCGGGACAGCCTACGAGCAGTACTTC
>.|.|TRBV6-5|14|TRBJ1-2
CASSERNLGDGYTF
TGTGCCAGCAGCGAGAGGAACCTGGGGGACGGCTACACCTTC
>.|.|TRBV9|13|TRBJ1-1
CASSVEGVTEAFF
TGTGCCAGCAGCGTAGAGGGTGTGACTGAAGCTTTCTTT
>TRBD1|.|TRBV10-2|15|TRBJ1-5
CASSIDRDSNQPQHF
TGCGCCAGCAGTATTGACAGGGATAGCAATCAGCCCCAGCATTTT
>.|.|TRBV7-2|14|TRBJ2-1
CASSLDHSYNEQFF
TGTGCCAGCAGCTTAGACCACAGCTACAATGAGCAGTTCTTC
>.|.|TRBV5-5|13|TRBJ2-4
CASSLGTTNIQYF
TGTGCCAGCAGCCTAGGGACGACAAACATTCAGTACTTC
>TRBD1|.|TRBV7-9|15|TRBJ1-1
CASSLGTGVPTEAFF
TGTGCCAGCAGCTTAGGGACAGGGGTACCCACTGAAGCTTTCTTT
>TRBD1|.|TRBV28|13|TRBJ1-2
CASRSGQGYGYTF
TGTGCCAGCAGATCAGGACAGGGGTATGGCTACACCTTC
>TRBD2|.|TRBV27|15|TRBJ2-1
CASSSLAGGENEQFF
TGTGCCAGCAGTTCACTAGCGGGGGGGGAAAATGAGCAGTTCTTC
>.|.|TRBV6-1|14|TRBJ2-3
CASSEIDTTDTQYF
TGTGCCAGCAGTGAAATTGACACGACAGATACGCAGTATTTT
>.|few|TRBV11-3|16|TRBJ2-2
CASRLLEGGNTGELFF
TGTGCCAGCAGGCTTCTCGAGGGAGGGAACACCGGGGAGCTGTTTTTT
>.|medium-sized|TRBV7-9|14|TRBJ1-1
CASRLYDGLTEAFF
TGTGCCAGCCGCTTATACGACGGGTTAACTGAAGCTTTCTTT
>.|.|TRBV20-1|11|TRBJ2-3
CSAVLTDTQYF
TGCAGTGCTGTCCTAACAGATACGCAGTATTTT
>.|few|TRBV7-3|13|TRBJ1-1
CASSWQGSTEAFF
TGTGCCAGCAGCTGGCAAGGTAGCACTGAAGCTTTCTTT
>.|.|TRBV6-6|13|TRBJ2-1
CASSSNFYNEQFF
TGTGCCAGCAGTTCCAATTTCTACAATGAGCAGTTCTTC
>TRBD2|.|TRBV19|16|TRBJ2-5
CASRRLAGALQETQYF
TGTGCCAGTCGGAGACTAGCGGGGGCTCTCCAAGAGACCCAGTACTTC